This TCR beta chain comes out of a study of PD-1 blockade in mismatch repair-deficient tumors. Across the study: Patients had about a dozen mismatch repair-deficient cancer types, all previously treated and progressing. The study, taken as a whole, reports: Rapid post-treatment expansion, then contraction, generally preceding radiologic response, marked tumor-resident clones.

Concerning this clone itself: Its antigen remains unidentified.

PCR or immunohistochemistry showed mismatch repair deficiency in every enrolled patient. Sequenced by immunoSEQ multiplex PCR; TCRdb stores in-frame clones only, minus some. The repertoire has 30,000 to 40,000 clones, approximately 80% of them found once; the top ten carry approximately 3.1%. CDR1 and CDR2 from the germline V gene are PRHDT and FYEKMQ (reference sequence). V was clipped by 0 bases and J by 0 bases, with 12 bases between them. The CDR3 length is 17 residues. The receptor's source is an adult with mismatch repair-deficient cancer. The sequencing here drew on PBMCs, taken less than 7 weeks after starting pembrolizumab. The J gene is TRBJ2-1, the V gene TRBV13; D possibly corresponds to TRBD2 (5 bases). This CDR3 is CASSLGSWSGSYNEQFF. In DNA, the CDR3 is TGTGCCAGCAGCTTAGGGTCTTGGAGCGGCTCCTACAATGAGCAGTTCTTC.